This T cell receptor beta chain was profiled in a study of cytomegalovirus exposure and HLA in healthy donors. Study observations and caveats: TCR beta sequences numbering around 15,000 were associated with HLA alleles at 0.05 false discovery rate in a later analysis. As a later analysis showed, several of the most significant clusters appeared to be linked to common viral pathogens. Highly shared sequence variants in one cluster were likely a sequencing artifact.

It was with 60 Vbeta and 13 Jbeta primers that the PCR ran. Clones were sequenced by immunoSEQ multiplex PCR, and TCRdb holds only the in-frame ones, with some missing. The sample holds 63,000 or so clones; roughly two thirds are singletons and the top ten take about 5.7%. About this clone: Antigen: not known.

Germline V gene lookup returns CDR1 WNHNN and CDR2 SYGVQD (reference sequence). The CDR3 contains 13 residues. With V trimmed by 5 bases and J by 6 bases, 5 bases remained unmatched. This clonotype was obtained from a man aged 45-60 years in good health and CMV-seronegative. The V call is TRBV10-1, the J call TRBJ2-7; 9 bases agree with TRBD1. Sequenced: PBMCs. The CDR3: CASSWTGASEQYF. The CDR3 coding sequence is TGCGCCAGCAGTTGGACAGGGGCCTCCGAGCAGTACTTC.